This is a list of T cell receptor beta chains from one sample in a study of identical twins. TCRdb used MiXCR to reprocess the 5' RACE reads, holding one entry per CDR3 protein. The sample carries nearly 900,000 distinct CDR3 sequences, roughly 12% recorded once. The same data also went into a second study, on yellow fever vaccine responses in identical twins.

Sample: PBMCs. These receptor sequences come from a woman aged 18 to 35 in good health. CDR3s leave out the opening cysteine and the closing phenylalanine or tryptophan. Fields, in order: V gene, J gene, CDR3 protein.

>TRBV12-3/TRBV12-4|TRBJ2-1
ASSPRGTINEQF
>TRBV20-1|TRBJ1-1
SARVHPNTEAF
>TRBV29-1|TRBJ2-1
SVATSTPNEQF
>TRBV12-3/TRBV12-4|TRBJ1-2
ASRTQGGGYT
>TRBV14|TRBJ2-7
ASSQARTSVYEQY
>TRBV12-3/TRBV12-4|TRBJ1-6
ASSLFGGNSPLH
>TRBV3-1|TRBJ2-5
ASSQDPGRETQY
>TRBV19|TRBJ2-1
ASSIDHTSGAWNEQF
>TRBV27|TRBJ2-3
ASRRTGVTDTQY
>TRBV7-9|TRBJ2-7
ASSFPTSGTDEQY
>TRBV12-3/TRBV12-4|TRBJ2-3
ASSPSGGASSTDTQY
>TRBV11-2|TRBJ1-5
ASSPQISNQPQH
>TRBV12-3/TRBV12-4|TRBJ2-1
ASSPSGTAANEQF
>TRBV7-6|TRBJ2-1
ASRDSGLAGNEQF
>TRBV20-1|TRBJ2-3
SATGLAGGRHTQY
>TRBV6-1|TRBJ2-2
ASSLEDMTGELF
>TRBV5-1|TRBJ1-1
ASSWRGNTEAF
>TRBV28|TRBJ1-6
ASSSGGLSNSPLH
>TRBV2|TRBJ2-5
ASSVWTDLQETQY
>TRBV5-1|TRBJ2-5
ASSTSQGKETQY
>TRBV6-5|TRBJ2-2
ASSYLGQGGGELF
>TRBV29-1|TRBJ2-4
SVGGQGGHHLAKNIQY
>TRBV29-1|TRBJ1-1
SVQQGGNTEAF
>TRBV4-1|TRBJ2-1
ASSLTGGDYNEQF
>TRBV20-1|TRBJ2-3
SATGTGRTDTQY
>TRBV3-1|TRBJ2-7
ASSRPTSGRKYEQY
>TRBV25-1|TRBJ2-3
ASTTATGKETDTQY
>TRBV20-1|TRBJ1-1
SARTWGIEAF
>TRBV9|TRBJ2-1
ASGPEGGVYNEQF
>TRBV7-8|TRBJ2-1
ASSLARVLGRFNEQF
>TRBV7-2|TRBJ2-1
ASSASTSAYNEQF
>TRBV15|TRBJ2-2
ATSPLTGEAGELF
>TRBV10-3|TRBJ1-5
AISEYRDQPQH
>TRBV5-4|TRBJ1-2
ASSLNWENYGYT
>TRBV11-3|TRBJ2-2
ASSARRNLPNTGELF
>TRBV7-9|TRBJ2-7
ASSLEGAPSYEQY
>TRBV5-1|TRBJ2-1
ASSSFTDDDEF
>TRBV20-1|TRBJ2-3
SANYRKDTQY
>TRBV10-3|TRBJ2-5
AIKSGAQETQY
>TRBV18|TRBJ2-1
ASSRTSGDGYNEQF
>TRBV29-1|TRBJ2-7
SAQASGTYEQY
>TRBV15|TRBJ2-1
ATSMAGGPYNEQF
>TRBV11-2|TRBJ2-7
ASRRGTASYEQY
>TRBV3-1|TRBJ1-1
ASSQGFDSDTEAF
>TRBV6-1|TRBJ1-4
ASKDSYEKLF
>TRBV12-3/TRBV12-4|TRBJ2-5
ASSQPLARETQY
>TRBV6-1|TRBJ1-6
ASKIQGDDSPLH
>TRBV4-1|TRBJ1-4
ASRLEPATNEKLF
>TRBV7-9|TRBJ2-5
ASSPSPRGKETQY
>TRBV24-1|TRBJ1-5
ATSDGGHNQPQH
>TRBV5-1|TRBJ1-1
ASSLASGGGTEAF